The T cell receptor (beta chain) described here comes from a study of cytomegalovirus exposure and HLA in healthy donors. General study findings and limits: In an earlier analysis, about 87% or about 30%: the productive usage of most TCR beta V segments.

As concerns this clone: As yet, its antigen is unknown.

PCR employed 60 Vbeta and 13 Jbeta primers. The method was immunoSEQ multiplex PCR; TCRdb's version includes in-frame clones alone and lacks a portion of them. The table has some 150,000 clones, 76% seen once. The CDR3 sequence is 14 residues long. The clonotype comes from a female donor in good health and CMV-seronegative. The chain joins TRBV21-1 to TRBJ2-1; TRBD2 is taken as the D call from the table, unchecked against the DNA. TRBV21-1 is termed a pseudogene. The specimen sequenced was PBMCs. The CDR3: CASSKWSGRPEQFF. CDR3 DNA sequence: TGTGCCAGCAGCAAATGGTCCGGGAGGCCTGAGCAGTTCTTC.